This entry lists 7 T cell receptor beta chains sequenced from one sample in a study of shared clonotypes between healthy human individuals. Clones were sequenced by immunoSEQ multiplex PCR, and TCRdb holds only the in-frame ones, with some missing. The sample lists 740,000 or so clones; about 80% were seen once. Source material: memory CD4+ T cells sorted from blood. Subset here: CD45RA-negative fraction. The receptors originated from a woman aged 25 to 39 in good health.

This chain uses TRBV7-8 with TRBJ2-3; the D is unclear. The CDR3 totals 15 residues. Germline V CDR1 and CDR2: SGHVS, FQNEAQ. V dropped 2 bases and J dropped 0 bases, with 9 bases sitting between them. CDR3 nucleotide sequence: TGTGCCAGCAGCTTAAGCACGATAAGCACAGATACGCAGTATTTT. This sequence encodes CASSLSTISTDTQYF.

The chain uses TRBV29-1 and TRBJ1-2; TRBD1 matches 7 bases. This CDR3 has 13 amino acids. Unmatched junction bases numbered 10, after V lost 5 bases and J lost 7 bases. Germline lookup yields CDR1 SQVTM and CDR2 ANQGSEA. The CDR3 loop is CSVLTRQGSGYTF. The CDR3 DNA sequence: TGCAGCGTTCTTACCCGACAGGGAAGTGGCTACACCTTC.

The gene calls are TRBV9 and TRBJ2-2; 7 bases line up with TRBD1. This CDR3 spans 15 amino acids. Trimming took 3 bases from V and 2 from J; bases not matched to a gene: 4. Germline V gives CDR1 SGDLS, CDR2 YYNGEE. The chain's CDR3 is CASSARQGNTGELFF. CDR3 coding DNA: TGTGCCAGCAGCGCTCGACAGGGTAACACCGGGGAGCTGTTTTTT.

V and J are TRBV7-8 and TRBJ1-5, with D perhaps TRBD1 (6 bases). The CDR3 is 13 residues long. Deletions cut 2 bases from V and 5 bases from J, with 7 bases between. The germline V gene encodes CDR1 SGHVS and CDR2 FQNEAQ. The CDR3 sequence: CASSLYRDQPQHF. The CDR3 DNA reads TGTGCCAGCAGCTTATACAGGGATCAGCCCCAGCATTTT.

The J gene is TRBJ1-1, the V gene TRBV10-2; D is ambiguous. The CDR3 has 16 amino acids. The germline CDR1 and CDR2 sequences are WSHSY and SAAADI. V was shortened by 1 base and J by 4 bases, with 16 bases between the two germline ends. CDR3 amino acids: CASSEWRKEWGTEAFF. CDR3 in DNA: TGCGCCAGCAGTGAGTGGCGTAAGGAGTGGGGCACTGAAGCTTTCTTT.

V gene TRBV2 combines with J gene TRBJ2-7, with D unresolved. Germline CDR1 is SNHLY and CDR2 is FYNNEI. Trimming removed 3 bases at V and 1 base at J, with 10 bases between. This CDR3 has 14 residues. CDR3 DNA: TGTGCCAGCAGTGATGACACGCGGTCCTACGAGCAGTACTTC. Its translation is CASSDDTRSYEQYF.

The CDR3 sequence: CASKPLLAGVADTQYF. The CDR3, as DNA: TGTGCCAGTAAACCCCTACTGGCGGGAGTTGCAGATACGCAGTATTTT. The gene calls are TRBV19 and TRBJ2-3, with 7 nucleotides matching TRBD2. Losses at the gene ends were 7 bases for V and 4 bases for J; bases not matched to a gene: 14. The CDR3 extends over 16 amino acids. Germline CDR1 reads LNHDA; CDR2 reads SQIVND (reference sequence).